This TCR beta chain was recorded in a study of tumor and adjacent non-tumor tissue in lung cancer. Overall study context: Histology: 12 adenocarcinoma, a couple of squamous cell carcinoma, 1 small cell lung cancer.

Germline CDR1 GTSNPN, CDR2 SVGIG (reference sequence). The CDR3 consists of 14 residues. Losses at the gene ends were 5 bases for V and 3 bases for J; bases not matched to a gene: 7. This clonotype was counted at least ten times. TCRbeta libraries were built with three rounds of nested PCR, modified from ARM-PCR. Via MiXCR, TCRdb re-called the multiplex PCR reads, giving one row per CDR3 protein. Here the sample spans over 100,000 distinct CDR3 sequences, about 61% being singletons. This sample's RNA came from whole unsorted tissue. This non-tumor lung sample came from over 3 cm beyond the tumor edge. The chain links TRBV30 to TRBJ2-1; the match to TRBD1 covers 7 bases. Source material: distant non-tumor lung tissue. This TCR was sampled from a man in his sixties with non-small cell lung cancer. The CDR3 nucleotides are TGTGCCTGGTCTGGGGACAGCAACTACAATGAGCAGTTCTTC. Protein sequence: CAWSGDSNYNEQFF.